The next 3 T cell receptor beta chains were all read from a single sample in a study of siplizumab effects on memory and regulatory T cells. Assay used: immunoSEQ multiplex PCR; TCRdb lists only in-frame clones, some missing. The table records more than 85,000 clones, 85% to 95% of them present only once. Sequencing was carried out using CD4+ T cells sorted from blood. These receptors were taken from a human donor in good health.

The chain has TRBV23-1 and TRBJ1-5; possible D gene TRBD1, 5 bases. TRBV23-1 is given ORF status, its function remaining uncertain. The CDR3 runs to 15 residues. Deletions cut 6 bases from V and 6 bases from J, with 18 bases between. CDR3 sequence reads: CASSSIAQEGQPQHF. As DNA, the CDR3 is TGCGCCAGCAGCTCAATCGCACAGGAGGGTCAGCCCCAGCATTTT.

This chain uses TRBV5-1 with TRBJ2-5, with D maybe TRBD1 (5 bases). V was pared by 0 bases and J by 0 bases, with 12 bases between. Germline V gene data show CDR1 as SGHRS and CDR2 as YFSETQ. The CDR3 length is 16 residues. The CDR3 is CASSLVGAFYQETQYF. The DNA of the CDR3 is TGCGCCAGCAGCTTGGTAGGGGCCTTTTACCAAGAGACCCAGTACTTC.

This clone occurred a few times. The rearrangement uses TRBV6-1 and TRBJ1-6; D not certain. V shed 1 base and J shed 11 bases, with 18 bases lying between them. There are 16 residues in the CDR3. Germline V gene data show CDR1 as MNHNS and CDR2 as SASEGT. This CDR3 reads CASSEEEGRPGAPLHF. CDR3 coding DNA: TGTGCCAGCAGTGAAGAGGAAGGCAGGCCGGGAGCACCCCTCCACTTT.